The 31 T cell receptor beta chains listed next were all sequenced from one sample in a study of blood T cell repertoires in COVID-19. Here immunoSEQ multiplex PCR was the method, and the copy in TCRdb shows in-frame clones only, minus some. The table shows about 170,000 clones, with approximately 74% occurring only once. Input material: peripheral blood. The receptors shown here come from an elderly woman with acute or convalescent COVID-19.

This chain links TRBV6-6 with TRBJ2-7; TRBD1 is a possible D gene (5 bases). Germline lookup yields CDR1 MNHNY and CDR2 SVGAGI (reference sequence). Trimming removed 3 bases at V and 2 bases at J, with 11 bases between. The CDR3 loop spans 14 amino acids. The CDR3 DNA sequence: TGTGCCAGCAGTTATGGGGCAGCGACCTACGAGCAGTACTTC. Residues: CASSYGAATYEQYF.

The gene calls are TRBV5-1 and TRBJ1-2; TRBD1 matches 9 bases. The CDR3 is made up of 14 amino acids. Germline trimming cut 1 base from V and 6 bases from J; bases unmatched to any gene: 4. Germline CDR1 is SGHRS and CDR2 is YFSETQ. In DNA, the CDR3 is TGCGCCAGCAGCTTGTGGGGACAGGGACATGGCTACACCTTC. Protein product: CASSLWGQGHGYTF.

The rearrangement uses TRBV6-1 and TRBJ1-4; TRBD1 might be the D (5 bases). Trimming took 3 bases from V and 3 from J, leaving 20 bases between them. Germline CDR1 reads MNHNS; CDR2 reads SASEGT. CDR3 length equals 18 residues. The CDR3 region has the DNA TGTGCCAGCAGTGAGTTGGGGCAGCATTCTCTGGCTAATGAAAAACTGTTTTTT. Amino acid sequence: CASSELGQHSLANEKLFF.

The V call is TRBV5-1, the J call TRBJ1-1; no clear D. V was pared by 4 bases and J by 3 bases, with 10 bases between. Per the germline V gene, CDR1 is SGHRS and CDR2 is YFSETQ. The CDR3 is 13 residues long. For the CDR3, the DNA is TGCGCCAGCAGCCAACAGCGGGACACTGAAGCTTTCTTT. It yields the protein CASSQQRDTEAFF.

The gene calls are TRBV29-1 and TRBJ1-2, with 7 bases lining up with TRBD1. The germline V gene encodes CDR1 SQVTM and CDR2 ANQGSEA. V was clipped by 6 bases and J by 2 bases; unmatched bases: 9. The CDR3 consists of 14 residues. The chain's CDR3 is CSVTPGGRNYGYTF. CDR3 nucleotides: TGCAGCGTAACCCCAGGGGGAAGAAACTATGGCTACACCTTC.

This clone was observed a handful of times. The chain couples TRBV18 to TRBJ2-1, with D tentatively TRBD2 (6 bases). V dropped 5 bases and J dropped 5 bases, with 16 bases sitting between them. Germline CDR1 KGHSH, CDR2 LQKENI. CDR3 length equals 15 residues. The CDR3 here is CASSWGVNRDNEQFF. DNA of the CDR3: TGTGCCAGCTCATGGGGGGTGAACCGTGACAATGAGCAGTTCTTC. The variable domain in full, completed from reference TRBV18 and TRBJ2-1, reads NAGVMQNPRHLVRRRGQEARLRCSPMKGHSHVYWYRQLPEEGLKFMVYLQKENIIDESGMPKERFSAEFPKEGPSILRIQQVVRGDSAAYFCASSWGVNRDNEQFFGPGTRLTVL.

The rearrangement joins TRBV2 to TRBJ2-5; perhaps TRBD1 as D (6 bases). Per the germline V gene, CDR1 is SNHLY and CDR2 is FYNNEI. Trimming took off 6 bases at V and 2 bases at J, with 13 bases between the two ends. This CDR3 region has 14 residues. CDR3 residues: CASRMDSLQETQYF. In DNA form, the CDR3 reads TGTGCCAGCAGGATGGACAGCCTTCAAGAGACCCAGTACTTC.

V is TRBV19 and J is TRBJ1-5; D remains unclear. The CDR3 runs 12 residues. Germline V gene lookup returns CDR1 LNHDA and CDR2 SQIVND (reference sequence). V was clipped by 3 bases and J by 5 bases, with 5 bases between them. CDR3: CASSIEYQPQHF. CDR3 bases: TGTGCCAGTAGTATTGAGTATCAGCCCCAGCATTTT. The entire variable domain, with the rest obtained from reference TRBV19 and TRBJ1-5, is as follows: DGGITQSPKYLFRKEGQNVTLSCEQNLNHDAMYWYRQDPGQGLRLIYYSQIVNDFQKGDIAEGYSVSREKKESFPLTVTSAQKNPTAFYLCASSIEYQPQHFGDGTRLSIL.

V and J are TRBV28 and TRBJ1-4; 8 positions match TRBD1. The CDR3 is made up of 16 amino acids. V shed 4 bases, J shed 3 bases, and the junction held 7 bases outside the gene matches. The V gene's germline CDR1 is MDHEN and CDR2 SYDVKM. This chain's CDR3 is CASSSSQGAPNEKLFF. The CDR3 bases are TGTGCCAGCAGTTCCAGTCAGGGGGCGCCTAATGAAAAACTGTTTTTT.

The CDR3 sequence: CASSTQGKETQYF. Written as DNA, the CDR3 is TGCGCCAGCAGCACACAGGGGAAGGAGACCCAGTACTTC. The chain carries TRBV5-1 and TRBJ2-5; 7 bases are a match to TRBD1. The junction had 5 bases not matched to a gene; V was cut back by 4 bases and J by 5 bases. Germline V lookup: CDR1 SGHRS, CDR2 YFSETQ. The CDR3 extends over 13 amino acids.

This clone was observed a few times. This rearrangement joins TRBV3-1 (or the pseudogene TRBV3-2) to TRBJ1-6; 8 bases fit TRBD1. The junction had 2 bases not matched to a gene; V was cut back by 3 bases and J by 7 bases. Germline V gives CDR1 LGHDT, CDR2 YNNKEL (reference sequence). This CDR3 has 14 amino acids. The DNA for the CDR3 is TGTGCCAGCAGCCAGACAGGGGTAAATTCACCCCTCCACTTT. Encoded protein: CASSQTGVNSPLHF.

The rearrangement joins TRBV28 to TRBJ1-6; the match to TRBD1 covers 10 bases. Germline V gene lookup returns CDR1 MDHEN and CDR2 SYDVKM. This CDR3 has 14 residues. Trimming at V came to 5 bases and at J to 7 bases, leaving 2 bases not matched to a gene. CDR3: CASSTGQGNSPLHF. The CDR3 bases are TGTGCCAGCAGTACGGGACAGGGGAATTCACCCCTCCACTTT.

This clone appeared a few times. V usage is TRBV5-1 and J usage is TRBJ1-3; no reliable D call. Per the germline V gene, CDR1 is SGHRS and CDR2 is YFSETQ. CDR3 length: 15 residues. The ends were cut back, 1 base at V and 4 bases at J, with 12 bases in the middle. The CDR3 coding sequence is TGCGCCAGCAGCTTGTTGGCGGCGGCAGGAAACACCATATATTTT. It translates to CASSLLAAAGNTIYF.

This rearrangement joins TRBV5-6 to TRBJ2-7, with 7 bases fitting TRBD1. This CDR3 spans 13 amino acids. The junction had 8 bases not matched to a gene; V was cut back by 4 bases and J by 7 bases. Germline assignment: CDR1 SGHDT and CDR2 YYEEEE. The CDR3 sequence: CASSQQGSQEQYF. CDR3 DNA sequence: TGTGCCAGCAGCCAACAGGGGAGTCAGGAGCAGTACTTC.

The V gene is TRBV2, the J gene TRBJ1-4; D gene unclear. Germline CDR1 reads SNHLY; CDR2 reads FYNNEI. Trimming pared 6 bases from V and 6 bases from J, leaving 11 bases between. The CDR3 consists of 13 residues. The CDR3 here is CASSLTGDEKLFF. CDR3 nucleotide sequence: TGTGCCAGCAGCCTGACGGGTGATGAAAAACTGTTTTTT.

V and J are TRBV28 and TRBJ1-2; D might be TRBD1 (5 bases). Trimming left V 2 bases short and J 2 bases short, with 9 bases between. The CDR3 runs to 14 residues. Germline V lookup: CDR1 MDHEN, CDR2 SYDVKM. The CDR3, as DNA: TGTGCCAGCAGTTTAGACAGAAGAAACTATGGCTACACCTTC. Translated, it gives CASSLDRRNYGYTF.

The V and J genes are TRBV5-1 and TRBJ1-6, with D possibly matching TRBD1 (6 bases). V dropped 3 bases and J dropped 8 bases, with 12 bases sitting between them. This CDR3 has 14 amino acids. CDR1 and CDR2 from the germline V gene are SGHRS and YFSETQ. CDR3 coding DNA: TGCGCCAGCAGCTCGGCAGGGGAATATTCACCCCTCCACTTT. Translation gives CASSSAGEYSPLHF.

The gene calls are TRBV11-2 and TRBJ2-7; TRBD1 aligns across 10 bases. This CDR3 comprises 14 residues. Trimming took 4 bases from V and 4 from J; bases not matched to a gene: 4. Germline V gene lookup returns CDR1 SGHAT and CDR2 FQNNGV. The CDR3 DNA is TGTGCCAGCAGCTCCGGGACAGGGGCTTACGAGCAGTACTTC. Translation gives CASSSGTGAYEQYF.

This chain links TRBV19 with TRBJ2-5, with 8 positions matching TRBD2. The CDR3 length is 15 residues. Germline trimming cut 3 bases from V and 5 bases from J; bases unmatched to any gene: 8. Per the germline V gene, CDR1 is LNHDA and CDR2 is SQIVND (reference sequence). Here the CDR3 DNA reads TGTGCCAGTAGTATCTCGGCGGGAGGTGGTGAGACCCAGTACTTC. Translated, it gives CASSISAGGGETQYF.

CDR3 sequence: CASSPTRGPSNTGELFF. The CDR3 coding sequence is TGTGCCAGCTCACCCACAAGAGGGCCTTCGAACACCGGGGAGCTGTTTTTT. The gene calls are TRBV18 and TRBJ2-2; a weak D match, TRBD2 (5 bases). V shed 3 bases and J shed 0 bases, with 14 bases lying between them. Germline V gene sequence: CDR1 KGHSH, CDR2 LQKENI. The length of the CDR3 is 17 residues.

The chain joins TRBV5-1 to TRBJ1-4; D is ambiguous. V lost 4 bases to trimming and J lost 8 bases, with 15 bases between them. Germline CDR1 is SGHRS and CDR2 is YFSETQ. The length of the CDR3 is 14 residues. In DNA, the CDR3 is TGCGCCAGCAGCCCCGGACTCCTGGAGGAAAAACTGTTTTTT. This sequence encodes CASSPGLLEEKLFF.

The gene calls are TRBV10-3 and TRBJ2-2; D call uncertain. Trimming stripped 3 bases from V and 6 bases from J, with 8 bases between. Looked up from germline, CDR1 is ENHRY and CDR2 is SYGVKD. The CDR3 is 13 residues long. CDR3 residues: CAISDYQAGELFF. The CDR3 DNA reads TGTGCCATCAGTGATTATCAGGCCGGGGAGCTGTTTTTT.

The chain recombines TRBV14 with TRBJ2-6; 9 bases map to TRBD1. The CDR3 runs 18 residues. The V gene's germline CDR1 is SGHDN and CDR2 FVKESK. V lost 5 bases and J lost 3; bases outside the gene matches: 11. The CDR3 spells CASSAGQGSLFGANVLTF. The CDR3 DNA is TGTGCCAGCAGCGCCGGACAGGGGTCCCTTTTTGGGGCCAACGTCCTGACTTTC.

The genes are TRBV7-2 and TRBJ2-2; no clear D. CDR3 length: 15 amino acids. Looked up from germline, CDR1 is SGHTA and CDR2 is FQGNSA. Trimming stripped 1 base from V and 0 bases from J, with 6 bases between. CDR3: CASSLGAANTGELFF. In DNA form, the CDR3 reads TGTGCCAGCAGCTTAGGGGCAGCGAACACCGGGGAGCTGTTTTTT.

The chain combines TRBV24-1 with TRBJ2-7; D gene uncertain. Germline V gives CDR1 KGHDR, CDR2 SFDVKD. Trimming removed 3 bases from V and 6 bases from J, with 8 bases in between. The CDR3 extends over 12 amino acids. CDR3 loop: CATSDQVGEQYF. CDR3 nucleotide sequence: TGTGCCACCAGTGATCAAGTCGGCGAGCAGTACTTC.

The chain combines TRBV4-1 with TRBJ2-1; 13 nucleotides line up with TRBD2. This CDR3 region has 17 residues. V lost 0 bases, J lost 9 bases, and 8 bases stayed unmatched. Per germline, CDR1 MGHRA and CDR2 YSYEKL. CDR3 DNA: TGCGCCAGCAGCCAAGACCAGGGGACTAGCGGGACTCGTGAGCAGTTCTTC. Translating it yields CASSQDQGTSGTREQFF.

Here the CDR3 reads CASSSPGQGIDTQYF. CDR3 DNA sequence: TGTGCCAGCAGCTCTCCGGGACAGGGTATTGATACGCAGTATTTT. The gene calls are TRBV9 and TRBJ2-3; the match to TRBD1 covers 9 bases. CDR3 length: 15 amino acids. The junction had 9 bases not matched to a gene; V was cut back by 4 bases and J by 6 bases. CDR1 is SGDLS and CDR2 is YYNGEE in the germline V gene.

The CDR3 DNA sequence: TGCGCCAGCAGCTTGGAAGGGGCGGGCTACACCTTC. It codes for CASSLEGAGYTF. J is TRBJ1-2 and V is TRBV5-1, with a possible D match to TRBD1 (5 bases). V lost 0 bases, J lost 8 bases, and 8 bases lay in between. Germline V gene data show CDR1 as SGHRS and CDR2 as YFSETQ. The CDR3 runs 12 residues.

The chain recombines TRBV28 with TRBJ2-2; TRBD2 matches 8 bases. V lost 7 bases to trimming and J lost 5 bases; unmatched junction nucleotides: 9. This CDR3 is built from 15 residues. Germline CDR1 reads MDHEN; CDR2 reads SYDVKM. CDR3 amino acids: CASIPGLGGTGELFF. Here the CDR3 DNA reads TGTGCCAGCATCCCGGGACTAGGGGGTACCGGGGAGCTGTTTTTT.

DNA of the CDR3: TGTGCCAGCAGCGTTGGAACAGGGGGCTATGGTGGCTACACCTTC. It translates to CASSVGTGGYGGYTF. The J gene is TRBJ1-2, the V gene TRBV9; 9 bases map to TRBD1. The length of the CDR3 is 15 residues. Germline V gene data show CDR1 as SGDLS and CDR2 as YYNGEE. V trimming: 2 bases; J trimming: 7 bases; junction bases outside the gene matches: 9.

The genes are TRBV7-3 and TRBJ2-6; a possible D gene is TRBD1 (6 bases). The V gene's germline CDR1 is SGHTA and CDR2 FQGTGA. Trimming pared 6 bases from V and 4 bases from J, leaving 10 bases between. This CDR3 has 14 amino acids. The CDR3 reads CASRQGTGANVLTF. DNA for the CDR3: TGTGCCAGCAGACAGGGAACCGGGGCCAACGTCCTGACTTTC.